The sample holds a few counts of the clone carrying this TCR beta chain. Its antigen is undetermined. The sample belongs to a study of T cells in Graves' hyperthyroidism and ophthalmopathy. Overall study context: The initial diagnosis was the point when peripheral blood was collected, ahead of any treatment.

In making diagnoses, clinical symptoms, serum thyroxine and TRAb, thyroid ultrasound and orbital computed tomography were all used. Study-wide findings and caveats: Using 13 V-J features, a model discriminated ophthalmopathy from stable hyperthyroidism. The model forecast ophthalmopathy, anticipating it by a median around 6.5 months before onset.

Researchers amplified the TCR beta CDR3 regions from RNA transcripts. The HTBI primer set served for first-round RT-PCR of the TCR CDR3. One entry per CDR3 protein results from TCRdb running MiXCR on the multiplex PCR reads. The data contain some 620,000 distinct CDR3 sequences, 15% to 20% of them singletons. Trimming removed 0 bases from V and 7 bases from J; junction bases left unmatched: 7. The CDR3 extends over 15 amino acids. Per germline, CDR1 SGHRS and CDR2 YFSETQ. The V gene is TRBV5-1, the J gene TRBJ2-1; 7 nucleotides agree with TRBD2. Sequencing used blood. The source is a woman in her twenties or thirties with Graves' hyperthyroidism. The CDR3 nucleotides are TGCGCCAGCAGCTTGGAGCCAGCGGGGCAAAATGAGCAGTTCTTC. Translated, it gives CASSLEPAGQNEQFF.